The source of this T cell receptor (beta chain) is a study of OX40 agonist ivuxolimab in advanced cancers. About the study: Partial responses were achieved by three patients: one hepatocellular carcinoma, two cutaneous melanoma.

The protocol was immunoSEQ multiplex PCR, while the TCRdb copy is restricted to in-frame clones and leaves out a portion. The sample has tens of thousands of clones, roughly 90% seen once. Points from the study as a whole: Low levels of normalized T-cell clonal expansion also appeared in some nonresponders. Still undetermined is the antigen specificity of the expanded peripheral T cells. Those patients achieving a partial response at 0.1-3.0 mg/kg showed among the lowest clonal expansion.

Of note for this clone: What it binds is unknown.

From germline, CDR1 is KGHSH and CDR2 LQKENI. This CDR3 contains 15 residues. Trimming shortened V by 2 bases and J by 6 bases, and 16 bases separated the two germline ends. This sample comprised CD4+ or CD8+ T cells sorted from blood, obtained in a trial of the OX40 agonist ivuxolimab. The genes are TRBV18 and TRBJ1-2; weak D call: TRBD1 (5 bases). The clonotype originates from an adult with an advanced solid tumor such as melanoma, head and neck, liver or kidney cancer. Here the CDR3 reads CASSPTGSRFDGYTF. As DNA, the CDR3 is TGTGCCAGCTCACCAACAGGAAGTCGGTTTGATGGCTACACCTTC.